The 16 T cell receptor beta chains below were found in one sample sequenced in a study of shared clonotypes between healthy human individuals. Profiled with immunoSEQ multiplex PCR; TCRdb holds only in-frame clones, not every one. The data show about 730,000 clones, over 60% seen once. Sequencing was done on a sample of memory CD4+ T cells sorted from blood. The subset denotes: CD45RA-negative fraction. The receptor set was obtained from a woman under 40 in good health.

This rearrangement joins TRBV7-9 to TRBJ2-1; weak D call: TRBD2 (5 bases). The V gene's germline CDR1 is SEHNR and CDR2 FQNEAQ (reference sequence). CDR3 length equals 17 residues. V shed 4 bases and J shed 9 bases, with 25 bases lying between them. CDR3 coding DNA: TGTGCCAGCAGCTCCAGAGCAACCTTGTCCCTAGCTAGTGAGCAGTTCTTC. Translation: CASSSRATLSLASEQFF.

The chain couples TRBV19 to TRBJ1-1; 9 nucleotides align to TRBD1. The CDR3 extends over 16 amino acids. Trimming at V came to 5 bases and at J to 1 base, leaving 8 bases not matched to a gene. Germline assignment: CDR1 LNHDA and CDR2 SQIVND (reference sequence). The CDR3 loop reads CASSSLGQGRNTEAFF. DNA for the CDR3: TGTGCCAGTAGTTCCCTGGGACAGGGAAGGAACACTGAAGCTTTCTTT.

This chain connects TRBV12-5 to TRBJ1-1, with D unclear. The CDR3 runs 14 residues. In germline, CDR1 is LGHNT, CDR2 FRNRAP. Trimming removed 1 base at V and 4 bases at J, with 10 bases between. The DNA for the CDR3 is TGTGCTAGTGGTTTGGGGGGATACGGCACTGAAGCTTTCTTT. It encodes CASGLGGYGTEAFF.

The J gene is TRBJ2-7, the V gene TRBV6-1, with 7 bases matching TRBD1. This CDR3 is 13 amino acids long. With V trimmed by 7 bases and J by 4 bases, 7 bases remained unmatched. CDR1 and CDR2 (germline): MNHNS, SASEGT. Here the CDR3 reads CASTGAGGYEQYF. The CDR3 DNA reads TGTGCCAGCACCGGGGCAGGGGGATACGAGCAGTACTTC.

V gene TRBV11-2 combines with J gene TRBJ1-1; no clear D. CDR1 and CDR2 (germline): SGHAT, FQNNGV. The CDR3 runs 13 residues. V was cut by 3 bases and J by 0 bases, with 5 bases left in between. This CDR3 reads CASSLLVNTEAFF. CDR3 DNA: TGTGCCAGCAGCTTGTTAGTGAACACTGAAGCTTTCTTT.

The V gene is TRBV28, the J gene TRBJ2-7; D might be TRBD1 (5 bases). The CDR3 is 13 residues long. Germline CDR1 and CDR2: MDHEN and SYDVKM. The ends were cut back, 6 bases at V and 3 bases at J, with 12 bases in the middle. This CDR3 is CASSPDINYEQYF. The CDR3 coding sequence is TGTGCCAGCAGCCCGGACATTAACTACGAGCAGTACTTC.

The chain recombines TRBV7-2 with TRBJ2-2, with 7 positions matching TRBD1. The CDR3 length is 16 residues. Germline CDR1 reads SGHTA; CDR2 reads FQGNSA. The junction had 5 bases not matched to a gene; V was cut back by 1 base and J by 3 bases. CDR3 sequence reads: CASSLEGQIYTGELFF. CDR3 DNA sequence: TGTGCCAGCAGCTTAGAGGGACAGATTTACACCGGGGAGCTGTTTTTT.

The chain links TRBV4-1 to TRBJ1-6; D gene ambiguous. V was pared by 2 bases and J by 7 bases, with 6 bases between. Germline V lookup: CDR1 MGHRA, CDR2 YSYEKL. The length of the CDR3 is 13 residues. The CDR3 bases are TGCGCCAGCAGCCAAAGTCGAAATTCACCCCTCCACTTT. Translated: CASSQSRNSPLHF.

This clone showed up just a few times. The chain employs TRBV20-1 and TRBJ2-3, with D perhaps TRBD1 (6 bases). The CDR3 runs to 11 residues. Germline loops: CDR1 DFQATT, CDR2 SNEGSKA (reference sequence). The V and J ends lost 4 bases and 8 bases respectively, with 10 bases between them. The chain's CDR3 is CSATGTSTQYF. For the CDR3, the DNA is TGCAGTGCTACCGGGACATCTACGCAGTATTTT.

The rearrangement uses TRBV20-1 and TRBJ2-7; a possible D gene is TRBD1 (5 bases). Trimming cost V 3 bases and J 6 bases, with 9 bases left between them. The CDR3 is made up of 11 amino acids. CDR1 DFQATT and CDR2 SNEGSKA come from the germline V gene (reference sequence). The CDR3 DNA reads TGCAGTGCTAGGGGGCGGCCCGAGCAGTACTTC. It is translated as CSARGRPEQYF.

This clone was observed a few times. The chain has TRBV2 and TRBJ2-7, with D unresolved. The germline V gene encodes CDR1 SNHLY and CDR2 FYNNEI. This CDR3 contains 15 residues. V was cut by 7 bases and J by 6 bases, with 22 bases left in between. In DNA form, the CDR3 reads TGTGCCAGCAACGAATCGCCGGGCCCCTGGGGCGAGCAGTACTTC. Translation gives CASNESPGPWGEQYF. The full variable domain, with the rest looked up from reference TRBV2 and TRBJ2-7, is EPEVTQTPSHQVTQMGQEVILRCVPISNHLYFYWYRQILGQKVEFLVSFYNNEISEKSEIFDDQFSVERPDGSNFTLKIRSTKLEDSAMYFCASNESPGPWGEQYFGPGTRLTVT.

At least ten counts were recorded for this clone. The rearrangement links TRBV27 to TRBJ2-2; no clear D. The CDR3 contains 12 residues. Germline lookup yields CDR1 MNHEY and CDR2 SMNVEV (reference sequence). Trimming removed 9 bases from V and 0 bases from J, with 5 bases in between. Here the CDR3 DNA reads TGTGCCAGAATCGCGAACACCGGGGAGCTGTTTTTT. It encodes CARIANTGELFF.

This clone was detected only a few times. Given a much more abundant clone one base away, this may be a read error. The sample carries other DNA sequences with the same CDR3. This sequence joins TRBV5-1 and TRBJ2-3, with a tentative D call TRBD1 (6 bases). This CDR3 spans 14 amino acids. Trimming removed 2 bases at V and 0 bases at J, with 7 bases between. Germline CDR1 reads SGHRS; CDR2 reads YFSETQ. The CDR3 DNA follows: TGCGCCAGCAGCTTAGGACAGAGCACAGATACGCAGTATTTT. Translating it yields CASSLGQSTDTQYF.

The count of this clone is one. CDR3 sequence (DNA): TGTGCCATCGGGCCAGTCTACTACGAGCAGTACTTC. Translated, it gives CAIGPVYYEQYF. V gene TRBV10-3 combines with J gene TRBJ2-7; no clear D. The CDR3 length is 12 residues. V was cut by 8 bases and J by 3 bases, with 11 bases left in between. The germline CDR1 and CDR2 sequences are ENHRY and SYGVKD.

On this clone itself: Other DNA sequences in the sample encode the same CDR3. CDR3 sequence: CASSGGLAGETQYF. CDR3 sequence (DNA): TGTGCCAGCAGCGGAGGACTAGCGGGGGAGACCCAGTACTTC. The chain carries TRBV9 and TRBJ2-5; 12 nucleotides align to TRBD2. With 3 bases clipped from V and 5 bases from J, the junction kept 2 bases outside the gene matches. The CDR3 has 14 residues. Germline V gene lookup returns CDR1 SGDLS and CDR2 YYNGEE. Filled out from reference TRBV9 and TRBJ2-5, the complete variable domain reads DSGVTQTPKHLITATGQRVTLRCSPRSGDLSVYWYQQSLDQGLQFLIQYYNGEERAKGNILERFSAQQFPDLHSELNLSSLELGDSALYFCASSGGLAGETQYFGPGTRLLVL.

CDR3 region: CASRSGRSPGELFF. CDR3 sequence (DNA): TGTGCCAGCAGATCCGGTCGGTCCCCGGGGGAGCTGTTTTTT. V gene TRBV7-2 combines with J gene TRBJ2-2, with D unclear. This CDR3 is 14 amino acids long. The V end lost 6 bases, the J end lost 8 bases, and 16 bases lay between the germline ends. Germline V gene data show CDR1 as SGHTA and CDR2 as FQGNSA.